The 24 T cell receptor beta chains presented below share a single source sample, sequenced in a study of prognosis after radiotherapy for stage I lung cancer. TCR beta CDR3 amplification from genomic DNA was performed by two-round multiplex PCR. The authors ran first-round PCR with primers specific to each TRBV and TRBJ gene. One entry per CDR3 protein, called by TCRdb with MiXCR from the multiplex PCR reads. This table holds some 17,000 distinct CDR3 sequences, 43% found once. Sequencing used PBMCs, obtained before or after stereotactic body radiation therapy (not recorded which). The receptor source for this set is a donor over 45 with non-small cell lung cancer.

In DNA, the CDR3 is TGTGCCAGCAGTCTTAGGACAGGGTCTAATGAAAAACTGTTTTTT. It yields the protein CASSLRTGSNEKLFF. The rearrangement uses TRBV5-4 and TRBJ1-4; 8 bases match TRBD1. Germline CDR1 is SGHNT and CDR2 is YYREEE (reference sequence). V lost 5 bases, J lost 3 bases, and 6 bases stayed unmatched. The CDR3 runs to 15 residues.

Concerning this clonotype itself: This clone may be a read error of a much larger clone one base away. The chain joins TRBV6-9 to TRBJ1-5; 7 nucleotides agree with TRBD1. The junction had 8 bases not matched to a gene; V was cut back by 4 bases and J by 5 bases. Germline-derived CDR1 and CDR2 are MNHGY and SVAAGI. This CDR3 is 15 amino acids long. The CDR3 DNA sequence: TGTGCCAGCAGTTCCCGGGACAGTAGGGATCAGCCCCAGCATTTT. It specifies CASSSRDSRDQPQHF.

This clonotype was counted ten times or more. This sequence joins TRBV5-8 and TRBJ2-7, with D maybe TRBD1 (6 bases). V lost 4 bases, J lost 7 bases, and 15 bases lay in between. Germline lookup yields CDR1 SGHTS and CDR2 YDEGEE. The CDR3 is 13 amino acids. CDR3 nucleotides: TGTGCCAGCAGCCCACTACAGGGCGGGGAGCAGTACTTC. As protein: CASSPLQGGEQYF. Full variable domain (remainder filled in from reference TRBV5-8 and TRBJ2-7): EAGVTQSPTHLIKTRGQQATLRCSPISGHTSVYWYQQALGLGLQFLLWYDEGEERNRGNFPPRFSGRQFPNYSSELNVNALELEDSALYLCASSPLQGGEQYFGPGTRLTVT.

V and J are TRBV6-5 and TRBJ1-1; a possible D gene is TRBD1 (5 bases). Germline lookup yields CDR1 MNHEY and CDR2 SVGAGI. The CDR3 runs 13 residues. Trimming removed 2 bases from V and 3 bases from J, with 7 bases in between. The DNA for the CDR3 is TGTGCCAGCAGTTACCGGACATACACTGAAGCTTTCTTT. Translated: CASSYRTYTEAFF.

The table lists this clonotype with many counts. The J gene is TRBJ2-3, the V gene TRBV4-2; D possibly uses TRBD1 or TRBD2 (6 bases each). The germline V gene has CDR1 LGHNA and CDR2 YNFKEQ. CDR3 length equals 14 residues. Trimming cost V 3 bases and J 6 bases, with 13 bases left between them. Written as DNA, the CDR3 is TGTGCCAGCAGCCATTTAGGGGGGTCGGATACGCAGTATTTT. Translated: CASSHLGGSDTQYF.

To note about this clonotype: Compared with germline, one end of the junction differs, possibly owing to a read error. The J gene is TRBJ2-3, the V gene TRBV11-2; D is perhaps TRBD2 (6 bases). CDR1 and CDR2 from the germline V gene are SGHAT and FQNNGV. The CDR3 has 15 amino acids. The CDR3 DNA is TGCGCCAGCAGCTTGGACGGGAGAAGCACAGATACGCAGTATTTT. It is translated as CASSLDGRSTDTQYF.

A word on this clonotype: A read error may produce the germline difference seen at one junction end. This chain uses TRBV12-3 or TRBV12-4 with TRBJ2-3; the match to TRBD2 covers 8 bases. The length of the CDR3 is 13 residues. For the CDR3, the DNA is TGTGCCAGCAGTCGGGGGGGCTCAGATACGCAATATTTT. This gives the protein CASSRGGSDTQYF.

The V and J genes are TRBV6-1 and TRBJ2-6; 12 bases line up with TRBD2. Germline CDR1 is MNHNS and CDR2 is SASEGT. V lost 4 bases and J lost 2; bases outside the gene matches: 3. The CDR3 totals 17 residues. The CDR3 nucleotides are TGTGCCAGCAGTGGGACTAGCGGGACGGCTGGGGCCAACGTCCTGACTTTC. The encoded protein is CASSGTSGTAGANVLTF.

The chain combines TRBV19 with TRBJ1-5; weak D call: TRBD1 (6 bases). V lost 10 bases and J 1 base, leaving 20 bases between the germline ends. This CDR3 is built from 16 residues. Germline V lookup: CDR1 LNHDA, CDR2 SQIVND (reference sequence). The CDR3 sequence is CATSSGGGASNQPQHF. CDR3 nucleotide sequence: TGTGCCACCTCATCAGGTGGGGGGGCAAGCAATCAGCCCCAGCATTTT.

In its sample, this clonotype was seen many times. V is TRBV20-1 and J is TRBJ2-3; D uncertain. The CDR3 has 12 residues. Trimming shortened V by 3 bases and J by 6 bases, and 10 bases separated the two germline ends. The germline V gene encodes CDR1 DFQATT and CDR2 SNEGSKA (reference sequence). The CDR3 DNA is TGCAGTGCTAGGAAGTTTCCCGATACGCAGTATTTT. It codes for CSARKFPDTQYF.

This clonotype was seen repeatedly, ten times or more. The J gene is TRBJ2-3, the V gene TRBV6-4; TRBD2 agrees at 9 bases. The CDR3 runs 15 residues. J lost 3 bases, V lost 4 bases, and 5 bases had no gene match. CDR1 and CDR2 from the germline V gene are MRHNA and SNTAGT. CDR3 in amino acids: CASSAARGGTDTQYF. CDR3 bases: TGTGCCAGCAGTGCGGCGCGGGGGGGAACAGATACGCAGTATTTT.

This clonotype was counted ten times or more. V is TRBV20-1 and J is TRBJ2-3, with D possibly matching TRBD2 (6 bases). Germline CDR1 and CDR2: DFQATT and SNEGSKA (reference sequence). Trimming cost V 0 bases and J 3 bases, with 10 bases left between them. The CDR3 is made up of 14 amino acids. The DNA for the CDR3 is TGCAGTGCTAGAGATCGGCGGGGTACAGATACGCAGTATTTT. Protein: CSARDRRGTDTQYF.

A remark on this clonotype: This probably arose from a read error, given a far larger clone one base away. The CDR3 region is CANTSETGWYDQYF. CDR3 bases: TGTGCCAACACTAGCGAGACAGGGTGGTACGATCAGTACTTC. The V call is TRBV6-1, the J call TRBJ2-7; either TRBD1 or TRBD2 may supply D (7 bases each). Germline V gene data show CDR1 as MNHNS and CDR2 as SASEGT. The CDR3 contains 14 residues.

This clonotype has a count of ten or more. This chain uses TRBV7-2 with TRBJ2-1; 12 bases fit TRBD2. The V gene's germline CDR1 is SGHTA and CDR2 FQGNSA. This CDR3 is built from 17 residues. J lost 4 bases, V lost 5 bases, and 9 bases had no gene match. The CDR3 DNA reads as TGTGCCAGCAGCACAGGAATTCTAGCGGGAGGGTACAATGAGCAGTTCTTC. It encodes CASSTGILAGGYNEQFF.

The rearrangement uses TRBV12-3 or TRBV12-4 and TRBJ1-1; D uncertain. Trimming cost V 7 bases and J 0 bases, with 12 bases left between them. The CDR3 covers 14 residues. The CDR3 bases are TGTGCCAGCACCACGGACGGCCTGAACACTGAAGCTTTCTTT. Its protein is CASTTDGLNTEAFF.

This chain links TRBV20-1 with TRBJ2-7; no firm D call. CDR1 and CDR2 from the germline V gene are DFQATT and SNEGSKA (reference sequence). The CDR3 covers 16 residues. The ends were cut back, 3 bases at V and 2 bases at J, with 20 bases in the middle. The CDR3 DNA reads TGCAGTGCTAGTTCCCCCTGGGCAGAAGACCCCTACGAGCAGTACTTC. Translated: CSASSPWAEDPYEQYF.

This clonotype has ten or more counts. The genes are TRBV6-2 or TRBV6-3 and TRBJ2-1, with 8 bases lining up with TRBD2. This CDR3 is built from 19 residues. Germline V gene sequence: CDR1 MNHEY, CDR2 SVGEGT. V shed 4 bases and J 0 bases; nucleotides not matched to a gene: 14. The CDR3 loop is CASSLRRGGGPSSYNEQFF. DNA of the CDR3: TGTGCCAGCAGTTTACGACGGGGGGGCGGGCCGAGCTCCTACAATGAGCAGTTCTTC.

V gene TRBV5-1 combines with J gene TRBJ2-7, with 9 nucleotides matching TRBD1. CDR3 size: 17 residues. Germline loops: CDR1 SGHRS, CDR2 YFSETQ. The V segment lost 2 bases and the J segment 2 bases; nucleotides outside the gene matches: 11. The CDR3 is CASSFTDPTGGTYEQYF. CDR3 coding DNA: TGCGCCAGCAGCTTTACCGACCCGACAGGGGGGACCTACGAGCAGTACTTC.

The V call is TRBV24-1, the J call TRBJ1-2; 11 bases agree with TRBD1. The CDR3 runs 15 residues. J was trimmed by 8 bases and V by 4 bases; bases with no gene match: 8. CDR1 KGHDR and CDR2 SFDVKD come from the germline V gene. The CDR3 here is CATSEGDRGIYGYTF. CDR3 DNA sequence: TGTGCCACCAGTGAAGGGGACAGGGGGATCTACGGCTACACCTTC.

Comment on this clonotype: Since a much larger clone is just one base distant, this may be a read error. The chain is built from TRBV29-1 and TRBJ2-7; tentatively, D is TRBD1 or TRBD2 (5 bases each). CDR1 and CDR2 from the germline V gene are SQVTM and ANQGSEA. The CDR3 extends over 12 amino acids. The DNA of the CDR3 is TGCAGCGTTTCCGGGGCCTCCTACGGGCAGTACTTC. This translates into CSVSGASYGQYF.

On this clonotype: It may be a read error: a sequence one base away is much more abundant. This rearrangement joins TRBV7-2 to TRBJ2-5; 10 bases agree with TRBD2. The germline CDR1 and CDR2 sequences are SGHTA and FQGNSA. V lost 1 base, J lost 5 bases, and 13 bases stayed unmatched. CDR3 length: 18 amino acids. The CDR3 sequence is CASSLEGGSGRALETQYF. The CDR3 DNA reads as TGTGCCAGCAGCTTAGAGGGGGGCAGCGGGAGGGCCCTGGAGACCCAGTACTTC. Full variable domain (outside the CDR3, taken from reference TRBV7-2 and TRBJ2-5): GAGVSQSPSNKVTEKGKDVELRCDPISGHTALYWYRQSLGQGLEFLIYFQGNSAPDKSGLPSDRFSAERTGGSVSTLTIQRTQQEDSAVYLCASSLEGGSGRALETQYFGPGTRLLVL.

V gene TRBV14 combines with J gene TRBJ2-7; D is possibly TRBD1 (6 bases). CDR3 length equals 15 residues. Germline V lookup: CDR1 SGHDN, CDR2 FVKESK. The V gene lost 3 bases and the J gene lost 2 bases, with 14 bases spanning the gap. This CDR3 reads CASSQDRGATYEQYF. In DNA, the CDR3 is TGTGCCAGCAGCCAGGACAGAGGGGCAACCTACGAGCAGTACTTC.

Regarding this clonotype: This may be a read error, as it is one base from a much larger clone. The chain employs TRBV29-1 and TRBJ2-1; the D is unclear. V was shortened by 5 bases and J by 4 bases, with 6 bases between the two germline ends. Per the germline V gene, CDR1 is SQVTM and CDR2 is ANQGSEA. The CDR3 loop spans 11 amino acids. The CDR3 reads CSVMRYNEQFF. DNA for the CDR3: TGCAGCGTTATGAGGTACAATGAGCAGTTCTTC.

The count of this clonotype is one. The likely explanation is a read error, given a far larger clone one base away. J is TRBJ1-1 and V is TRBV6-4; 10 bases match TRBD1. The CDR3 consists of 14 residues. Germline lookup yields CDR1 MRHNA and CDR2 SNTAGT. Germline trimming cut 6 bases from V and 8 bases from J; bases unmatched to any gene: 9. DNA of the CDR3: TGTGCCAGCAGACGTAGGACAGGGGGTGACGAAGCTTTCTTT. It translates to CASRRRTGGDEAFF.